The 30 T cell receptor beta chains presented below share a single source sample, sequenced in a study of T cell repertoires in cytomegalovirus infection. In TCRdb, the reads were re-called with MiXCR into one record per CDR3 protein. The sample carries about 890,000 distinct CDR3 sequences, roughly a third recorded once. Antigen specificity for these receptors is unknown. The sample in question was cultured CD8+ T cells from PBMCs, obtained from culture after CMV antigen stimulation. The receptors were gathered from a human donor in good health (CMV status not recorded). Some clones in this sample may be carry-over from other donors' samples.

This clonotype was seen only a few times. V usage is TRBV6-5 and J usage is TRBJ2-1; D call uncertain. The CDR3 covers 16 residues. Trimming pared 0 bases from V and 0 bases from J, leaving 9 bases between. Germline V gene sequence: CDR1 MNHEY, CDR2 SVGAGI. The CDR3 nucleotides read TGTGCCAGCAGTTACTCAAGCCTGGGCTCCTACAATGAGCAGTTCTTC. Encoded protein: CASSYSSLGSYNEQFF.

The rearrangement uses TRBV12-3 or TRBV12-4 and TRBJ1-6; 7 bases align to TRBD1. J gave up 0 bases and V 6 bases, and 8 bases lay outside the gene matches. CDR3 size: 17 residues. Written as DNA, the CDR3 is TGTGCCAGCAGCCGGGACAGCCAAAGCTCCTATAATTCACCCCTCCACTTT. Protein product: CASSRDSQSSYNSPLHF.

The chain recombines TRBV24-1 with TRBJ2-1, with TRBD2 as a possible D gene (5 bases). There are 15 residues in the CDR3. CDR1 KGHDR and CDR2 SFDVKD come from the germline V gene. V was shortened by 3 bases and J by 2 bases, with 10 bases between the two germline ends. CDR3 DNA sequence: TGTGCCACCAGTGATCCCCGGGGTACCTACAATGAGCAGTTCTTC. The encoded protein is CATSDPRGTYNEQFF.

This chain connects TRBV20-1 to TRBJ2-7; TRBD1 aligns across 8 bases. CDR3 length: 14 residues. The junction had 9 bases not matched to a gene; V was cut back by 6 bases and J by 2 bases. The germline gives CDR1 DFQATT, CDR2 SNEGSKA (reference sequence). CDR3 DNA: TGCAGTGCGGCCCGACAGGGGAGGCCCTACGAGCAGTACGTC. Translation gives CSAARQGRPYEQYV.

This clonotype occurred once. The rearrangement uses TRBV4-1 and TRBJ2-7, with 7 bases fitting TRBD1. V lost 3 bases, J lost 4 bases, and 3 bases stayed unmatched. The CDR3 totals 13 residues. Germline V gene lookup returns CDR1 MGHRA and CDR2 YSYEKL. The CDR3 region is CASSHQQGYEQYV. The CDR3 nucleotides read TGCGCCAGCAGCCATCAACAGGGGTACGAGCAGTACGTC.

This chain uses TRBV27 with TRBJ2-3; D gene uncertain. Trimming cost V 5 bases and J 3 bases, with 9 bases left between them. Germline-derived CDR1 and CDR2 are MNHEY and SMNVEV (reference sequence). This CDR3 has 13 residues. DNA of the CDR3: TGTGCCAGCAGTCTAAGATGGACAGATACGCAGTATTTT. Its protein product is CASSLRWTDTQYF.

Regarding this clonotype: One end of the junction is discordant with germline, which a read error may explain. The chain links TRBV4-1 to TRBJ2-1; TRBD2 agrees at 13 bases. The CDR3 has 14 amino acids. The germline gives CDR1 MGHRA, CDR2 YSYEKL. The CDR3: CANSQLAGGNEQFF. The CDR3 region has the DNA TGCGCCAACAGCCAACTAGCGGGGGGGAACGAGCAGTTCTTC.

CDR3 amino acids: CASNDRSDTGELFF. The CDR3 DNA reads TGTGCCAGCAACGACAGGTCAGACACCGGGGAGCTGTTTTTT. This chain links TRBV2 with TRBJ2-2; tentatively, D is TRBD1 (6 bases). The germline V gene encodes CDR1 SNHLY and CDR2 FYNNEI. This CDR3 contains 14 residues. With 7 bases removed from V and 3 bases from J, the gap between germline ends came to 12 bases.

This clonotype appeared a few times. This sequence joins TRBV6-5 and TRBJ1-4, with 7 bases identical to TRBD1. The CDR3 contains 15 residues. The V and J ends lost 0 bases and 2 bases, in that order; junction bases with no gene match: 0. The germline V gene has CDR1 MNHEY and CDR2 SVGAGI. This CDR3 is CASSYSGQTNEKLFF. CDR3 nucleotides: TGTGCCAGCAGTTACTCGGGACAGACTAATGAAAAACTGTTTTTT.

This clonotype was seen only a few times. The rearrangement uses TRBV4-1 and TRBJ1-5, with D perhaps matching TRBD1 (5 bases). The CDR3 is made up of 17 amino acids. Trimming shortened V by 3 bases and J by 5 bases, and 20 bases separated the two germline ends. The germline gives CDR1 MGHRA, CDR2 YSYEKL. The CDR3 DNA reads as TGCGCCAGCAGCCACGTACCGATGGGGCAGGGCCATCAGCCCCAGCATTTT. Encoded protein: CASSHVPMGQGHQPQHF.

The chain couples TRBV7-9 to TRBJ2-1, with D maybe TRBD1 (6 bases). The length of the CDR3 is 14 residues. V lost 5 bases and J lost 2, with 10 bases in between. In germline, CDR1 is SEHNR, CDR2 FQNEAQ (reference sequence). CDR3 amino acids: CASSPRTAYNEQFF. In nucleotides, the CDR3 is TGTGCCAGCAGCCCCCGGACAGCCTACAATGAGCAGTTCTTC. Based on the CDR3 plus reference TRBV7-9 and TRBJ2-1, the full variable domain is DTGVSQNPRHKITKRGQNVTFRCDPISEHNRLYWYRQTLGQGPEFLTYFQNEAQLEKSRLLSDRFSAERPKGSFSTLEIQRTEQGDSAMYLCASSPRTAYNEQFFGPGTRLTVL.

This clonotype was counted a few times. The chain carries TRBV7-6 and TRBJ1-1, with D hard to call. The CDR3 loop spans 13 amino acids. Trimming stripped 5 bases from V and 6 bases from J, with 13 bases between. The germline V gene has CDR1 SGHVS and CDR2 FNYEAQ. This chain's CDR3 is CASSEGGTSEAFF. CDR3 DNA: TGTGCCAGCAGCGAAGGCGGCACCTCTGAAGCTTTCTTT. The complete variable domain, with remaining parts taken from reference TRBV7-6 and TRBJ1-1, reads GAGVSQSPRYKVTKRGQDVALRCDPISGHVSLYWYRQALGQGPEFLTYFNYEAQQDKSGLPNDRFSAERPEGSISTLTIQRTEQRDSAMYRCASSEGGTSEAFFGQGTRLTVV.

The DNA for the CDR3 is TGTGCCACCACGGACAGGGTCGGATCCTATAATTCACCCCTCCACTTT. Protein: CATTDRVGSYNSPLHF. The chain combines TRBV19 with TRBJ1-6; 8 positions match TRBD1. The CDR3 totals 16 residues. Germline CDR1 reads LNHDA; CDR2 reads SQIVND (reference sequence). Trimming cost V 10 bases and J 1 base; bases outside gene matches: 9. The entire variable domain, with the rest obtained from reference TRBV19 and TRBJ1-6, is as follows: DGGITQSPKYLFRKEGQNVTLSCEQNLNHDAMYWYRQDPGQGLRLIYYSQIVNDFQKGDIAEGYSVSREKKESFPLTVTSAQKNPTAFYLCATTDRVGSYNSPLHFGNGTRLTVT.

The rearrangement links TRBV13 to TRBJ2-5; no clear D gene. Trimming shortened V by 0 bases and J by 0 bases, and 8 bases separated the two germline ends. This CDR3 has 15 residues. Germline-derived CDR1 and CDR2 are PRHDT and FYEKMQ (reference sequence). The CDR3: CASSLGARYQETQYF. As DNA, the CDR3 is TGTGCCAGCAGCTTAGGGGCCAGGTACCAAGAGACCCAGTACTTC. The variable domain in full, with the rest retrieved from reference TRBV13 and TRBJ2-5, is AAGVIQSPRHLIKEKRETATLKCYPIPRHDTVYWYQQGPGQDPQFLISFYEKMQSDKGSIPDRFSAQQFSDYHSELNMSSLELGDSALYFCASSLGARYQETQYFGPGTRLLVL.

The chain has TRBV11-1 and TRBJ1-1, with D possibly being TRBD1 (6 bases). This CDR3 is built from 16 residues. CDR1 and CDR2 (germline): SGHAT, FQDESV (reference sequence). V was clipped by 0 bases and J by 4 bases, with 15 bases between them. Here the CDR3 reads CASSLAQGPSLTEAFF. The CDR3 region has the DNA TGTGCCAGCAGCTTAGCGCAGGGGCCGTCCCTCACTGAAGCTTTCTTT. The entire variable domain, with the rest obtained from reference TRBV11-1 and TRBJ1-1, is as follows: EAEVAQSPRYKITEKSQAVAFWCDPISGHATLYWYRQILGQGPELLVQFQDESVVDDSQLPKDRFSAERLKGVDSTLKIQPAELGDSAMYLCASSLAQGPSLTEAFFGQGTRLTVV.

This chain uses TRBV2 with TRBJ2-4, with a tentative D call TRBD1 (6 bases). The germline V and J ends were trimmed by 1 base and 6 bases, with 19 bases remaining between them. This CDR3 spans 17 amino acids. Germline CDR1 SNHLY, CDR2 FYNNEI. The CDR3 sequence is CASSEGPGHIRGNIQYF. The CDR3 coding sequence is TGTGCCAGCAGTGAAGGGCCGGGACATATAAGGGGAAACATTCAGTACTTC.

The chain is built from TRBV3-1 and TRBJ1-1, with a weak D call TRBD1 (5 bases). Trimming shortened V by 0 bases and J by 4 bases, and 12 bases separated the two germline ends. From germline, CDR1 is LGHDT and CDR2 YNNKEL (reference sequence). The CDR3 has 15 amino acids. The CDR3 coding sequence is TGTGCCAGCAGCCAAGATGCGGGGGGAGGCACTGAAGCTTTCTTT. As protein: CASSQDAGGGTEAFF.

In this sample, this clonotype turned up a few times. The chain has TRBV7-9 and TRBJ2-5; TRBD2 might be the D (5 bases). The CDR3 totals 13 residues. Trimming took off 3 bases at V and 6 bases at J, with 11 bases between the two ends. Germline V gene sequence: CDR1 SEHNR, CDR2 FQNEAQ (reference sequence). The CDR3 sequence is CASSLDLTQTQYF. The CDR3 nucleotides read TGTGCCAGCAGCTTGGACTTAACACAGACCCAGTACTTC.

DNA for the CDR3: TGTGCCAGTAGTATAGGGACAGGGATAGGCGTTCAGCCCCAGCATTTT. Its translation is CASSIGTGIGVQPQHF. V is TRBV19 and J is TRBJ1-5; TRBD1 agrees at 8 bases. Germline assignment: CDR1 LNHDA and CDR2 SQIVND (reference sequence). After removal of 1 base from V and 6 bases from J, the junction contained 8 bases not matched to a gene. The CDR3 runs 16 residues.

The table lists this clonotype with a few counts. The CDR3 loop reads CASSFAGASTDTQYF. The CDR3 coding sequence is TGTGCCAGCAGTTTCGCGGGGGCGAGCACAGATACGCAGTATTTT. V and J are TRBV12-3 or TRBV12-4 and TRBJ2-3; D possibly corresponds to TRBD2 (7 bases). CDR3 size: 15 residues. V was trimmed by 3 bases and J by 0 bases, leaving 10 bases between them.

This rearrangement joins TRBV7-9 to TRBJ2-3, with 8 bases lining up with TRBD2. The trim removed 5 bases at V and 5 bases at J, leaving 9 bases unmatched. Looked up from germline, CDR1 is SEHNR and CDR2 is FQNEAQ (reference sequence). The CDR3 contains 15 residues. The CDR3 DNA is TGTGCCAGCAGCCTTACGACTAGCGTTGGAGATACGCAGTATTTT. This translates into CASSLTTSVGDTQYF.

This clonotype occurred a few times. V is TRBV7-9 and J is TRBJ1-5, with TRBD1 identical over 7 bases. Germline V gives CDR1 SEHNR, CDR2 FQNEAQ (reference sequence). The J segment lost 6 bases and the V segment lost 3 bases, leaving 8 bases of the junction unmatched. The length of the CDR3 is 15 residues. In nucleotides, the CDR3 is TGTGCCAGCAGCTTGCAGGGGGAGGATGGTCAGCCCCAGCATTTT. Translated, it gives CASSLQGEDGQPQHF.

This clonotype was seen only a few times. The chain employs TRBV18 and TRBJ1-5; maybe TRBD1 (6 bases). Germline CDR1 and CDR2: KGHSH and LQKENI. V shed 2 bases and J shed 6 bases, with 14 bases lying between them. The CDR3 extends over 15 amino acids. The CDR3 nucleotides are TGTGCCAGCTCACCAGGGAGGGGGGATGTTCAGCCCCAGCATTTT. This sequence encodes CASSPGRGDVQPQHF. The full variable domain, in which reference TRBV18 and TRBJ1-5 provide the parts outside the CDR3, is NAGVMQNPRHLVRRRGQEARLRCSPMKGHSHVYWYRQLPEEGLKFMVYLQKENIIDESGMPKERFSAEFPKEGPSILRIQQVVRGDSAAYFCASSPGRGDVQPQHFGDGTRLSIL.

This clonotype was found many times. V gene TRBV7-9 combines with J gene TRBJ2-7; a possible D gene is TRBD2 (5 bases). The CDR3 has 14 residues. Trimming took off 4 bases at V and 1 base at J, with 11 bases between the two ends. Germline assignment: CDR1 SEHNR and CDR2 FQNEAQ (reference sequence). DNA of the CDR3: TGTGCCAGCAGCTCCTATCCGGGGTCCTACGAGCAGTACTTC. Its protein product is CASSSYPGSYEQYF.

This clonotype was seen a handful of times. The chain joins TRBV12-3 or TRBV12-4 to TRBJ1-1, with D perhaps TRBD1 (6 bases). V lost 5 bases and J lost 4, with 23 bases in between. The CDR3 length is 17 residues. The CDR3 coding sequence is TGTGCCAGCAGTCGAGGGGGGCAGGAGGAGTGGAGCACTGAAGCTTTCTTT. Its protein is CASSRGGQEEWSTEAFF.

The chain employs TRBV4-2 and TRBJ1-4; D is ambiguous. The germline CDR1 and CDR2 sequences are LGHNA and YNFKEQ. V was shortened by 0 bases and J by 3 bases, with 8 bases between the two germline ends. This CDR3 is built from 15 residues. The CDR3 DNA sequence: TGTGCCAGCAGCCAAGAAAGTATGGCTAATGAAAAACTGTTTTTT. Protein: CASSQESMANEKLFF.

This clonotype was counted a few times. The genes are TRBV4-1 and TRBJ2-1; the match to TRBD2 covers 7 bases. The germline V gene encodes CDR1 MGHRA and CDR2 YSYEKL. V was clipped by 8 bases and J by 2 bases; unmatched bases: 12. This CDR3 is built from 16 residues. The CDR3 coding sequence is TGCGCCAGCGCACTCCTAGCGGCTGGGCCCTACAATGAGCAGTTCTTC. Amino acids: CASALLAAGPYNEQFF.

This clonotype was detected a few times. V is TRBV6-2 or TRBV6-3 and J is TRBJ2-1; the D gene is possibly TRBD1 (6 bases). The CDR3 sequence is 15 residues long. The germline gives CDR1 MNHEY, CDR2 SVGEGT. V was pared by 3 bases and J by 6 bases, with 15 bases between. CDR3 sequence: CASSYWQGSSNEQFF. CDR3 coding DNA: TGTGCCAGCAGTTATTGGCAGGGGAGTTCCAATGAGCAGTTCTTC.

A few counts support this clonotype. CDR3 amino acids: CASSIERGPNTGELFF. CDR3 in DNA: TGTGCCAGTAGTATTGAGCGGGGCCCGAACACCGGGGAGCTGTTTTTT. The chain has TRBV19 and TRBJ2-2; 7 bases line up with TRBD2. The V gene's germline CDR1 is LNHDA and CDR2 SQIVND (reference sequence). V lost 3 bases and J lost 0; bases outside the gene matches: 4. This CDR3 has 16 residues.

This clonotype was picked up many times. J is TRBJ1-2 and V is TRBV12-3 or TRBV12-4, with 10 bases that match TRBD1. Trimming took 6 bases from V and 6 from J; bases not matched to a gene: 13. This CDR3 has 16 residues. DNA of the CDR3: TGTGCCAGCAGCCATAGTGTCTCCGGGACAGGGGATGGCTACACCTTC. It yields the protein CASSHSVSGTGDGYTF.